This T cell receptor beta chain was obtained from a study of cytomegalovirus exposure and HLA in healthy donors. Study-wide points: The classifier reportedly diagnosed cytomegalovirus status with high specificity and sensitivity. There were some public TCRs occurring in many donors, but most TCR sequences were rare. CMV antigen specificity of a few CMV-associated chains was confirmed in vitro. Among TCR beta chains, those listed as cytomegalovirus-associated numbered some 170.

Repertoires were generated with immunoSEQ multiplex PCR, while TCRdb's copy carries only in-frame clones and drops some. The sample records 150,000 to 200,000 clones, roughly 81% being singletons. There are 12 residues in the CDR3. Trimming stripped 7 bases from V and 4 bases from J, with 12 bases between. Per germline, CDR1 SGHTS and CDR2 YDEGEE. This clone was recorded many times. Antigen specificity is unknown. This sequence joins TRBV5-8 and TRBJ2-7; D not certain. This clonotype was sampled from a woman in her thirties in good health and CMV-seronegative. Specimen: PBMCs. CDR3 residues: CASGRLQYEQYF. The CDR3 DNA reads TGTGCCAGCGGCAGGCTGCAGTACGAGCAGTACTTC.